These T cell receptor beta chains were read from a single sample in a study of blood T cell repertoires in COVID-19. Here immunoSEQ multiplex PCR was the method, and the copy in TCRdb shows in-frame clones only, minus some. The data contain fewer than 300,000 clones, approximately 85% of them singletons. The specimen sequenced was peripheral blood. The source of these receptors is a man aged 50-60 years with active or convalescent COVID-19. The CDR3 runs from the conserved cysteine through the conserved F or W. A D gene is named only where the DNA matches it firmly. A row's size may be missing; if present it is once, few, many or a size class.

J gene	V gene	CDR3 length	D gene	clone size	CDR3 DNA	CDR3 protein
TRBJ2-7	TRBV2	14	NA	NA	TGTGCCAGCAGAGGACTTACCGATGGGGAGGAGCAGTACTTC	CASRGLTDGEEQYF
TRBJ1-1	TRBV18	16	NA	NA	TGTGCCAGCTCACCACCGGGCAGGGGTTCTTACACTGAAGCTTTCTTT	CASSPPGRGSYTEAFF
TRBJ2-1	TRBV7-2	16	TRBD2	NA	TGTGCCAGCAGCCGGGACTACCTTCGAGCTACCCATGAGCAGTTCTTC	CASSRDYLRATHEQFF
TRBJ2-1	TRBV9	15	TRBD2	NA	TGTGCCAGCAGTCAACGGCTAGCGGGTAAAAATGAGCAGTTCTTC	CASSQRLAGKNEQFF
TRBJ2-1	TRBV5-1	12	NA	NA	TGCGCCAGCAGAAACCCTAGTACCGAGCAGTTCTTC	CASRNPSTEQFF
TRBJ2-3	TRBV5-4	17	TRBD2	NA	TGTGCCAGCAGCTTGGGTGGGGCGGGAGGTAGTGCAGATACGCAGTATTTT	CASSLGGAGGSADTQYF
TRBJ1-2	TRBV27	12	NA	NA	TGTGCCAGCAGGACAGGTGGGCAAGGCTACACCTTC	CASRTGGQGYTF
TRBJ1-2	TRBV6-6	15	TRBD1	NA	TGTGCCAGCAGAGGGGGGGGACAGGGTAACTATGGCTACACCTTC	CASRGGGQGNYGYTF
TRBJ2-1	TRBV6-6	16	TRBD2	NA	TGTGCCAGCAGTCGAAATGGACTAGCGGGAGACAATGAGCAGTTCTTC	CASSRNGLAGDNEQFF
TRBJ2-7	TRBV2	15	NA	NA	TGTGCCAGCAGTGAGGGGGGGACAGGTTTCTACGAGCAGTACTTC	CASSEGGTGFYEQYF
TRBJ1-4	TRBV24-1	16	TRBD1	NA	TGTGCCACCAGTGACGCGAGACAGGGGGCGAGCGAAAAACTGTTTTTT	CATSDARQGASEKLFF
TRBJ1-2	TRBV27	12	NA	NA	TGTGCCAGCAGTGCGCGGTGTCATGGCTACACCTTC	CASSARCHGYTF
TRBJ2-7	TRBV7-8	16	TRBD1	NA	TGTGCCAGCAGCTTCATTGTGGGGACAGGGAGAGTCGAGCAGTACTTC	CASSFIVGTGRVEQYF
TRBJ1-5	TRBV19	16	NA	NA	TGTGCCAGTAGTAACCCCTCCGCAGGTAGCAATCAGCCCCAGCATTTT	CASSNPSAGSNQPQHF
TRBJ1-1	TRBV29-1	17	NA	NA	TGCAGCGTTCTCCCCCAGGCCGGCGTGGACTTGGGCACTGAAGCTTTCTTT	CSVLPQAGVDLGTEAFF
TRBJ1-1	TRBV6-1	13	NA	NA	TGTGCCAGCAGTGAATGGGGCGCCCCGGGGGGGTTCTTT	CASSEWGAPGGFF
TRBJ2-7	TRBV5-1	13	NA	NA	TGCGCCAGCAGGGAGCGGGCCGGCTACGAGCAGTACTTC	CASRERAGYEQYF
TRBJ1-2	TRBV5-1	14	TRBD1	NA	TGCGCCAGCAGCCCGGGGACAGGGGGCTATGGCTACACCTTC	CASSPGTGGYGYTF
TRBJ1-5	TRBV10-3	15	NA	NA	TGTGCCATCAGTGATGGCAGGGAACCCAATCAGCCCCAGCATTTT	CAISDGREPNQPQHF
TRBJ1-5	TRBV19	14	NA	many	TGTGCCAGTAGAAAACAGGGTCCTAATCAGCCCCAGCATTTT	CASRKQGPNQPQHF
TRBJ1-1	TRBV10-3	13	NA	NA	TGTGCCATCGGAGGAGGAGGGAACACTGAAGCTTTCTTT	CAIGGGGNTEAFF
TRBJ2-7	TRBV5-1	15	TRBD1	NA	TGCGCCAGCAGCCCTGGACAGGGGGCGGCCTACGAGCAGTACTTC	CASSPGQGAAYEQYF
TRBJ2-7	TRBV3-1/TRBV3-2	16	TRBD2	NA	TGTGCCAGCAGCCCTTTAGCGGGAGCGCCTTCCGACGAGCAGTACTTC	CASSPLAGAPSDEQYF
TRBJ1-1	TRBV6-5	15	NA	NA	TGTGCCAGCAGTTTCAGACGGCAGGGAGGCACTGAAGCTTTCTTT	CASSFRRQGGTEAFF